This T cell receptor (beta chain) was recovered during a study of CD8+CD57+ T cells in acquired aplastic anemia (dated by TCRdb to the late 2010s). About the full investigation: On average, sorted CD4+ and CD8+ cells yielded around 3.4 ug of extracted DNA, with a range of about 0.17 to 27.4 ug. CD8+CD57+ expansion was defined as frequency above the mean frequency observed in healthy subjects. Paper-wide results and their limitations: Roughly 30 CD8+ CDR3 sequences were shared between patients and controls but appeared highly expressed in patients and within their immunodominant clones. Patients and healthy controls showed no significant difference in CD8+ Simpson's diversity (P=0.060).

The CDR3 starts with the cysteine, ends with the phenylalanine, and has 12 residues. Only the CDR3 DNA is retained, 36 bases long and in frame from the first base. Via the germline V gene (reference sequence), CDR1 is DFQATT and CDR2 SNEGSKA. V drops 3 bases and J drops 2 bases, leaving 8 bases in between. Genomic DNA served as template for TCR beta VDJ combination and CDR3 sequence profiling. An Illumina HiSeq 2000 was the platform used for TCR repertoire sequencing. In the original analysis: TRBV/TRBJ rearrangement plots, CDR3 size and DJ length profiles, and Simpson's diversity index were used to evaluate the repertoires. Whichever DNA sequence was most abundant in the deep sequencing data was defined as the immunodominant clone. CDR3 amino acid sequences were screened for sharing across subjects and compared with published repertoires and the VDJdb database. In-frame beta chains were kept once TCRdb had trimmed the public reads at Q25 with fastp and called clones with MiXCR. When rows share a CDR3 protein, they turn into one entry using the most common DNA and genes. The V and J calls here are based on TCRdb, not the publication. The sample table contains about 170,000 distinct CDR3 sequences; only one count was recorded for 45% to 55% of them. The ten largest clones add up to more than 0.85% of the sample.

About this clonotype: There is no known antigen for this receptor. No much larger clonotype is one base removed from it; base qualities were not supplied.

Expansion of CD8+CD57+ cells had been shown by flow cytometry in the patients chosen for sequencing. Every patient had a diagnosis of severe acquired aplastic anemia based on International Study of Aplastic Anemia and Agranulocytosis and Camitta criteria. No therapy had been received by the patients at the time of blood sampling. In the study, sorted CD4+ and CD8+ blood T cells from patients with severe aplastic anemia and from healthy subjects underwent deep sequencing of TCR repertoires. Patients were enrolled under clinicaltrials.gov protocols 00001620, 01623167, 00001397, 00071045, 00081523 and 00961064 in the USA. Ficoll-Paque density gradient centrifugation was used to isolate peripheral blood mononuclear cells. Before DNA extraction, CD4+ and CD8+ T cells were sorted by FACS or by magnetic beads.

This chain joins TRBV20-1 to TRBJ2-7; there is no confident call for the D gene. The sample consisted of sorted CD4+, CD8+, or CD8+CD57+ T cells (not recorded which) from PBMCs. The receptor's source is a human donor with aplastic anemia. At the DNA level, the sequence is TGCAGTGCTAGCTTCAGACCCTACGAGCAGTACTTC. Translated, this is CSASFRPYEQYF.